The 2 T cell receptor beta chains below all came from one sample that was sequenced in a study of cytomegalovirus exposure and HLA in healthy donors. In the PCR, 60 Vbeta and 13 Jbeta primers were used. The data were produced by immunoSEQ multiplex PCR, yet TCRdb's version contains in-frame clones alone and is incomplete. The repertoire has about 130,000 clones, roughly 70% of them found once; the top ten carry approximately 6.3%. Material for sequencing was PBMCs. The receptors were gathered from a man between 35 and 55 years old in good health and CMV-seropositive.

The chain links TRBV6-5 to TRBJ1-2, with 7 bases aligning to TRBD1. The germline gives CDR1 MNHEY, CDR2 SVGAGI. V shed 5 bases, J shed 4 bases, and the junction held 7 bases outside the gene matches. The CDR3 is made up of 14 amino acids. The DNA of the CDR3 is TGTGCCAGCAGTCCCTGGGACAGCCCCTATGGCTACACCTTC. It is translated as CASSPWDSPYGYTF.

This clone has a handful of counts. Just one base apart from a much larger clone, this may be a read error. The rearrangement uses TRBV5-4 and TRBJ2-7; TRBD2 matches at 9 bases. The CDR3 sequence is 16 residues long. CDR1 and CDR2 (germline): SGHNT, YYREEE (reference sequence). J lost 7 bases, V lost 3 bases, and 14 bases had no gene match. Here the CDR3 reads CASSSLRGGAYNEQYF. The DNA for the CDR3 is TGTGCCAGCAGCTCTTTGCGGGGGGGCGCCTACAATGAGCAGTACTTC.